These 30 T cell receptor beta chains originate from one sample sequenced in a study of T cells in Graves' hyperthyroidism and ophthalmopathy. Amplification of TCR beta CDR3 regions was performed using RNA transcripts as template. Researchers ran a first-round RT-PCR on the TCR CDR3 using the HTBI primer set. TCRdb recomputed calls from the multiplex PCR reads with MiXCR, one row per CDR3 protein. Of hundreds of thousands of distinct CDR3 sequences listed, about 15% were seen once; the top ten hold about 51%. The specimen sequenced was blood. The origin of the receptors is a woman between 55 and 75 years old with Graves' ophthalmopathy.

This clonotype was detected ten times or more. V usage is TRBV6-2 or TRBV6-3 and J usage is TRBJ1-5, with 7 bases that match TRBD1. Germline V lookup: CDR1 MNHEY, CDR2 SVGEGT. The CDR3 totals 15 residues. V was clipped by 6 bases and J by 2 bases; unmatched bases: 7. The CDR3 loop is CASRMTGTGNQPQHF. The CDR3 DNA is TGTGCCAGCAGGATGACAGGGACAGGCAATCAGCCCCAGCATTTT.

This clonotype was detected only a few times. The chain joins TRBV12-3 or TRBV12-4 to TRBJ2-6, with D tentatively TRBD1 (6 bases). The CDR3 runs to 15 residues. V was pared by 5 bases and J by 2 bases, with 10 bases between. CDR3 amino acids: CASSPRGTGANVLTF. CDR3 DNA: TGTGCCAGCAGTCCCAGGGGAACTGGGGCCAACGTCCTGACTTTC.

The V gene is TRBV4-1, the J gene TRBJ2-7; perhaps TRBD1 as D (6 bases). This CDR3 comprises 17 residues. CDR1 and CDR2 (germline): MGHRA, YSYEKL. V was trimmed by 3 bases and J by 0 bases, leaving 18 bases between them. CDR3 residues: CASSQGTRHASSYEQYF. The CDR3 bases are TGCGCCAGCAGCCAGGGGACACGACACGCCAGCTCCTACGAGCAGTACTTC.

The V and J genes are TRBV5-6 and TRBJ1-4; unclear D gene. The CDR3 is made up of 16 amino acids. Trimming stripped 4 bases from V and 2 bases from J, with 15 bases between. Germline V gene data show CDR1 as SGHDT and CDR2 as YYEEEE. CDR3 nucleotides: TGTGCCAGCAGCCTAACGACGGGAGGGACTAATGAAAAACTGTTTTTT. Amino acid sequence: CASSLTTGGTNEKLFF.

This clonotype was picked up many times. This rearrangement joins TRBV24-1 to TRBJ2-3; TRBD1 is a possible D gene (6 bases). V was cut by 2 bases and J by 3 bases, with 14 bases left in between. This CDR3 region has 16 residues. Per germline, CDR1 KGHDR and CDR2 SFDVKD. In DNA, the CDR3 is TGTGCCACCAGTGATTCCCTGGACAGTCTAACAGATACGCAGTATTTT. Residues: CATSDSLDSLTDTQYF.

This clonotype was counted at least ten times. The chain carries TRBV11-2 and TRBJ2-1; D ambiguous. The CDR3 length is 15 residues. V gave up 5 bases and J gave up 10 bases, with 21 bases separating them. Germline V gene lookup returns CDR1 SGHAT and CDR2 FQNNGV. CDR3 nucleotides: TGTGCCAGCAGCCCCGCCCTTTCCACCCTAGGAGAGCAGTTCTTC. Protein: CASSPALSTLGEQFF.

This clonotype was counted at least ten times. The rearrangement links TRBV24-1 to TRBJ2-1; TRBD2 might be the D (5 bases). Germline V gives CDR1 KGHDR, CDR2 SFDVKD. The length of the CDR3 is 14 residues. The V end lost 9 bases, the J end lost 9 bases, and 20 bases lay between the germline ends. In DNA, the CDR3 is TGTGCCACCGAGGGTAGTGGTAACTTGGGTGAGCAGTTCTTC. Encoded protein: CATEGSGNLGEQFF.

The J gene is TRBJ2-7, the V gene TRBV28; 8 positions agree with TRBD2. The J segment lost 2 bases and the V segment lost 6 bases, leaving 9 bases of the junction unmatched. Germline V gene lookup returns CDR1 MDHEN and CDR2 SYDVKM. The CDR3 extends over 15 amino acids. The CDR3 DNA follows: TGTGCCAGCAGCCCTACTAGCGGAAGAACCTACGAGCAGTACTTC. It encodes CASSPTSGRTYEQYF.

V and J are TRBV6-6 and TRBJ2-7; 9 bases line up with TRBD1. CDR3 length: 15 residues. The J segment lost 3 bases and the V segment lost 2 bases, leaving 5 bases of the junction unmatched. Germline CDR1 MNHNY, CDR2 SVGAGI (reference sequence). As DNA, the CDR3 is TGTGCCAGCAGTTACCCGGGACAGGGACACTACGAGCAGTACTTC. Protein product: CASSYPGQGHYEQYF.

V is TRBV20-1 and J is TRBJ1-3; TRBD1 aligns across 9 bases. Germline V lookup: CDR1 DFQATT, CDR2 SNEGSKA (reference sequence). This CDR3 comprises 15 residues. The J segment lost 2 bases and the V segment lost 3 bases, leaving 5 bases of the junction unmatched. The CDR3 is CSARDRGRAGNTIYF. In nucleotides, the CDR3 is TGCAGTGCTAGGGACAGGGGAAGGGCTGGAAACACCATATATTTT.

This clonotype was observed at least ten times. The chain couples TRBV28 to TRBJ2-2; 10 bases line up with TRBD2. CDR1 is MDHEN, CDR2 SYDVKM, per germline. J lost 0 bases, V lost 5 bases, and 9 bases had no gene match. The CDR3 is 18 residues long. CDR3 DNA: TGTGCCAGCAGTCACTTAGCGGGAGGCGGTTCGAACACCGGGGAGCTGTTTTTT. Protein product: CASSHLAGGGSNTGELFF.

Turning to this clonotype: Possible read error: a much larger clone is one base away. This chain connects TRBV15 to TRBJ2-1; no reliable D call. V dropped 3 bases and J dropped 5 bases, with 14 bases sitting between them. The CDR3 has 15 residues. Germline V gene lookup returns CDR1 LNHNV and CDR2 YYDKDF (reference sequence). Here the CDR3 DNA reads TGTGCCACCAGCAGTCAAAGTATATCCGACAATGAGCAGTTCTTC. Protein sequence: CATSSQSISDNEQFF.

Only a few counts were recorded for this clonotype. The chain employs TRBV6-5 and TRBJ1-5, with 8 positions matching TRBD1. There are 17 residues in the CDR3. The J segment lost 3 bases and the V segment lost 3 bases, leaving 10 bases of the junction unmatched. Germline V gene sequence: CDR1 MNHEY, CDR2 SVGAGI. The CDR3, as DNA: TGTGCCAGCAGTTATGACAGGGGAGGATTATACAATCAGCCCCAGCATTTT. This codes for CASSYDRGGLYNQPQHF.

The chain joins TRBV27 to TRBJ2-7, with D perhaps matching TRBD2 (6 bases). Trimming took 6 bases from V and 3 from J, leaving 15 bases between them. The CDR3 has 14 residues. The germline CDR1 and CDR2 sequences are MNHEY and SMNVEV (reference sequence). CDR3 sequence: CASRRLLGGYEQYF. CDR3 coding DNA: TGTGCCAGCAGACGCCTGTTGGGGGGCTACGAGCAGTACTTC.

This clonotype occurred many times. The chain uses TRBV18 and TRBJ2-5; 7 bases map to TRBD1. With 3 bases clipped from V and 2 bases from J, the junction kept 6 bases outside the gene matches. From germline, CDR1 is KGHSH and CDR2 LQKENI. This CDR3 region has 15 residues. The CDR3 DNA sequence: TGTGCCAGCTCACCCCAGGGACAGCCTCAAGAGACCCAGTACTTC. Residues: CASSPQGQPQETQYF.

This chain joins TRBV5-1 and TRBJ2-7, with D possibly called TRBD1 or TRBD2 (5 bases each). Deletions cut 0 bases from V and 7 bases from J, with 14 bases between. This CDR3 is built from 14 residues. CDR1 is SGHRS, CDR2 YFSETQ, per germline. Written as DNA, the CDR3 is TGCGCCAGCAGCTTGGGGACACCTACGGGGGAGCAGTACTTC. This codes for CASSLGTPTGEQYF. The variable domain in full, completed from reference TRBV5-1 and TRBJ2-7, reads KAGVTQTPRYLIKTRGQQVTLSCSPISGHRSVSWYQQTPGQGLQFLFEYFSETQRNKGNFPGRFSGRQFSNSRSEMNVSTLELGDSALYLCASSLGTPTGEQYFGPGTRLTVT.

In its sample, this clonotype was seen many times. This sequence joins TRBV20-1 and TRBJ2-1, with D perhaps matching TRBD2 (6 bases). Germline CDR1 reads DFQATT; CDR2 reads SNEGSKA (reference sequence). This CDR3 contains 10 residues. V lost 3 bases and J 15 bases, leaving 12 bases between the germline ends. The CDR3 spells CSARREGGFF. The DNA of the CDR3 is TGCAGTGCTAGGCGGGAAGGAGGGTTCTTC.

In this sample, this clonotype turned up many times. The chain uses TRBV7-9 and TRBJ2-7; no firm D call. The CDR3 spans 13 residues. Germline V gene sequence: CDR1 SEHNR, CDR2 FQNEAQ (reference sequence). V dropped 3 bases and J dropped 2 bases, with 8 bases sitting between them. Here the CDR3 reads CASSLAPTYEQYF. The CDR3 nucleotides read TGTGCCAGCAGCTTGGCCCCAACCTACGAGCAGTACTTC.

This clonotype was seen only a few times. J is TRBJ2-7 and V is TRBV15, with unresolved D. From germline, CDR1 is LNHNV and CDR2 YYDKDF (reference sequence). This CDR3 is built from 12 residues. V lost 2 bases and J lost 2, with 4 bases in between. CDR3 bases: TGTGCCACCAGCAGACCACCCTACGAGCAGTACTTC. This codes for CATSRPPYEQYF.

The rearrangement links TRBV19 to TRBJ2-5; D is perhaps TRBD1 or TRBD2 (5 bases each). V was trimmed by 5 bases and J by 3 bases, leaving 13 bases between them. Germline V gives CDR1 LNHDA, CDR2 SQIVND (reference sequence). The CDR3 is made up of 14 amino acids. CDR3 sequence: CASSPLGRKETQYF. The CDR3 DNA reads as TGTGCCAGTAGTCCCTTGGGACGAAAAGAGACCCAGTACTTC.

This clonotype was detected only a few times. This chain connects TRBV7-2 to TRBJ1-2; weak D call: TRBD1 (5 bases). Per the germline V gene, CDR1 is SGHTA and CDR2 is FQGNSA. This CDR3 has 15 residues. Trimming took off 1 base at V and 1 base at J, with 10 bases between the two ends. The CDR3 spells CASSLEKGLNYGYTF. DNA for the CDR3: TGTGCCAGCAGCTTAGAGAAGGGACTTAACTATGGCTACACCTTC.

In this sample, this clonotype turned up a few times. J is TRBJ2-5 and V is TRBV6-5; D gene unclear. Per the germline V gene, CDR1 is MNHEY and CDR2 is SVGAGI. The CDR3 has 13 residues. V lost 2 bases and J 5 bases, leaving 9 bases between the germline ends. The CDR3 spells CASSYGGVETQYF. The DNA for the CDR3 is TGTGCCAGCAGTTACGGTGGGGTCGAGACCCAGTACTTC.

This clonotype appeared many times. The DNA of the CDR3 is TGCGCCAGCAGCCAAGGGACAGGGGTTGGGCAAGAGACCCAGTACTTC. Its translation is CASSQGTGVGQETQYF. This chain links TRBV4-3 with TRBJ2-5; 9 bases agree with TRBD1. Germline CDR1 reads LGHNA; CDR2 reads YSLEER. CDR3 length: 16 residues. Losses at the gene ends were 1 base for V and 2 bases for J; bases not matched to a gene: 5.

V gene TRBV29-1 combines with J gene TRBJ2-3; 7 nucleotides agree with TRBD1. The V gene end was trimmed by 6 bases and the J gene end by 0 bases; junction bases not matched to a gene: 3. Germline CDR1 and CDR2: SQVTM and ANQGSEA. The CDR3 is 13 residues long. In DNA, the CDR3 is TGCAGCGTGGACAGGTCTAGCACAGATACGCAGTATTTT. It specifies CSVDRSSTDTQYF.

This rearrangement joins TRBV4-3 to TRBJ2-2; 7 bases agree with TRBD2. Germline V gene lookup returns CDR1 LGHNA and CDR2 YSLEER. This CDR3 is built from 18 residues. Trimming took 0 bases from V and 1 from J; bases not matched to a gene: 8. CDR3 coding DNA: TGCGCCAGCAGCCAAGATATCGGGTCTAGCGGGAACACCGGGGAGCTGTTTTTT. As protein: CASSQDIGSSGNTGELFF.

This clonotype was found many times. The chain recombines TRBV28 with TRBJ1-1; no reliable D call. Trimming removed 8 bases from V and 6 bases from J, with 10 bases in between. This CDR3 comprises 11 residues. Germline V CDR1 and CDR2: MDHEN, SYDVKM. CDR3 nucleotides: TGTGCCAGCGCGGGCGGGGCTGAAGCTTTCTTT. It yields the protein CASAGGAEAFF.

This clonotype was counted many times. The rearrangement links TRBV28 to TRBJ2-1, with 10 nucleotides matching TRBD2. After removal of 7 bases from V and 4 bases from J, the junction contained 13 bases not matched to a gene. Germline CDR1 and CDR2: MDHEN and SYDVKM. The CDR3 length is 17 residues. The CDR3: CASTTRLAGVLYNEQFF. The CDR3 nucleotides read TGTGCCAGCACTACCCGGCTAGCGGGGGTCCTTTACAATGAGCAGTTCTTC.

The chain couples TRBV24-1 to TRBJ1-2; no clear D. The CDR3 runs to 14 residues. Germline CDR1 and CDR2: KGHDR and SFDVKD. The V and J ends lost 5 bases and 0 bases respectively, with 9 bases between them. The DNA of the CDR3 is TGTGCCACCAGTGCGAGCGGGGCTAACTATGGCTACACCTTC. This translates into CATSASGANYGYTF.

In regard to this clonotype: This may be a read error: a much more frequent sequence differs by one nucleotide. The rearrangement uses TRBV28 and TRBJ1-5; D might be TRBD1 (6 bases). Per germline, CDR1 MDHEN and CDR2 SYDVKM. CDR3 length: 15 residues. The CDR3 sequence is CASGLIQGSNQPQHF. CDR3 in DNA: TGTGCCAGCGGTTTGATACAGGGTAGCAATCAGCCCCAGCATTTT.

This clonotype was seen a handful of times. The chain joins TRBV20-1 to TRBJ2-3; TRBD2 matches 8 bases. The CDR3 has 12 residues. The germline gives CDR1 DFQATT, CDR2 SNEGSKA (reference sequence). Here the CDR3 DNA reads TGCAGCGCCCTCGCGGGGGGCCCCGTTCCGTATTTT. This translates into CSALAGGPVPYF.